This T cell receptor (beta chain) was captured in a study of beta chain features in type 1 diabetes. Study-level background: Patients shared similar age, gender and cell yields with healthy donors.

This CDR3 spans 14 amino acids. Germline CDR1 is SGDLS and CDR2 is YYNGEE. V was shortened by 0 bases and J by 4 bases, with 9 bases between the two germline ends. Study outcomes and limitations: The naive, central memory and Treg TCRB repertoires showed an apparent similarity that was greater among patients than among healthy donors. Type 1 diabetes patients had VDJ junctions that carried fewer insertions and more deletions. A moderate, significant TCRB CDR3 shortening appeared in type 1 diabetes across four CD4+ subsets.

As regards this clone: What it recognizes is unknown.

The isolated RNA, all of it, was reverse transcribed, so expressed TCRB transcripts were what got sequenced. Read counts averaged about 3.57 million for samples of naive, central memory and regulatory T cells. Sequenced by immunoSEQ multiplex PCR; TCRdb stores in-frame clones only, minus some. The top ten clones hold just under 0.04% of a sample with over 650,000 clones, over 13% of them seen once. The J gene is TRBJ2-3, the V gene TRBV9; maybe TRBD2 (5 bases). The TCR was taken from a man between 18 and 35 years old with type 1 diabetes. Sequencing was done on a sample of naive CD4+ T cells from blood. CDR3 nucleotides: TGTGCCAGCAGCGTAGTTAGCGACTCAGATACGCAGTATTTT. This sequence encodes CASSVVSDSDTQYF.